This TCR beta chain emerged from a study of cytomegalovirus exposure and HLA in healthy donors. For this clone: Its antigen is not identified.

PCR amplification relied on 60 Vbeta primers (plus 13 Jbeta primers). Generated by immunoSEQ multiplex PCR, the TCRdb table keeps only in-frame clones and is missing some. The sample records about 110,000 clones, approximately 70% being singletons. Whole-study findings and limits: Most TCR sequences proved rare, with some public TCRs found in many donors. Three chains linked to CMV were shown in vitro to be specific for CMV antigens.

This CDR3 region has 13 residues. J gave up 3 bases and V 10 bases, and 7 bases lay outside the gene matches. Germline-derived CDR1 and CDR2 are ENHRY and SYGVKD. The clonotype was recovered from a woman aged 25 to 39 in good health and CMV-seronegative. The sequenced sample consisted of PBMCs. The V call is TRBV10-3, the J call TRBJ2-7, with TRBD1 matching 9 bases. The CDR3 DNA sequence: TGTGCCACTCGGGGACAGGGTAACTACGAGCAGTACTTC. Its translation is CATRGQGNYEQYF.